One and the same sample provided the 32 T cell receptor beta chains below, sequenced in a study of CD8 T cells in ankylosing spondylitis. TCRdb reanalysed the 5' RACE reads using MiXCR and keeps one entry per CDR3 protein. Of 300,000 to 350,000 distinct CDR3 sequences detected, roughly 14% appear once; the ten largest clones hold approximately 1%. Specimen: blood, either unsorted or a sorted T cell fraction (not recorded which). The source is a male donor with ankylosing spondylitis or in good health (not recorded which).

CDR3 amino acids: CASSTDSNQPQHF. The CDR3 DNA sequence: TGTGCCAGCAGTACGGACAGCAATCAGCCCCAGCATTTT. The J gene is TRBJ1-5, the V gene TRBV12-3 or TRBV12-4; D ambiguous. The CDR3 has 13 amino acids. V lost 5 bases and J lost 1, with 6 bases in between.

V and J are TRBV5-1 and TRBJ2-2; 8 bases align to TRBD1. V trimming: 4 bases; J trimming: 6 bases; junction bases outside the gene matches: 2. Germline assignment: CDR1 SGHRS and CDR2 YFSETQ. The length of the CDR3 is 13 residues. The CDR3 is CASSPGGAGELFF. The CDR3 DNA sequence: TGCGCCAGCAGCCCAGGGGGCGCCGGGGAGCTGTTTTTT.

Here the CDR3 DNA reads TGCGCCAGCAGCCTCGGACAGGTGACCTACGAGCAGTACTTC. Amino acids: CASSLGQVTYEQYF. This rearrangement joins TRBV5-1 to TRBJ2-7; 7 bases align to TRBD1. The CDR3 consists of 14 residues. V lost 4 bases and J lost 2; bases outside the gene matches: 6. CDR1 is SGHRS, CDR2 YFSETQ, per germline.

This clonotype was seen more than once but under ten times. Here the CDR3 DNA reads TGTGCCATCAGTTCAATACAGGGAGTTGCAGATACGCAGTATTTT. It specifies CAISSIQGVADTQYF. The chain recombines TRBV10-3 with TRBJ2-3, with D possibly matching TRBD1 (6 bases). Looked up from germline, CDR1 is ENHRY and CDR2 is SYGVKD. This CDR3 has 15 amino acids. With 5 bases removed from V and 4 bases from J, the gap between germline ends came to 16 bases.

The chain employs TRBV2 and TRBJ1-1; D unclear. The CDR3 contains 13 residues. Germline CDR1 reads SNHLY; CDR2 reads FYNNEI. V gave up 6 bases and J gave up 0 bases, with 8 bases separating them. CDR3 sequence reads: CASRITLNTEAFF. The DNA of the CDR3 is TGTGCCAGCAGGATCACATTGAACACTGAAGCTTTCTTT.

CDR3 amino acids: CASSFGLATNTGELFF. The CDR3 DNA follows: TGTGCCAGCAGCTTTGGACTAGCTACGAACACCGGGGAGCTGTTTTTT. The chain links TRBV7-7 to TRBJ2-2; 8 positions agree with TRBD2. CDR3 size: 16 residues. Germline CDR1 reads SSHAT; CDR2 reads FNYEAQ (reference sequence). V lost 3 bases and J lost 0; bases outside the gene matches: 3.

This clonotype was detected a few times. The J gene is TRBJ2-5, the V gene TRBV6-5; the match to TRBD2 covers 9 bases. CDR3 length: 17 residues. Germline V CDR1 and CDR2: MNHEY, SVGAGI. V was clipped by 0 bases and J by 1 base; unmatched bases: 6. CDR3 in amino acids: CASSYSSLAGLQETQYF. DNA of the CDR3: TGTGCCAGCAGTTACTCCTCGCTAGCGGGACTCCAAGAGACCCAGTACTTC.

Only a few counts were recorded for this clonotype. CDR3 sequence reads: CASSSFAGQGGETQYF. The DNA of the CDR3 is TGCGCCAGCAGCTCGTTCGCCGGACAGGGTGGCGAGACCCAGTACTTC. This sequence joins TRBV5-1 and TRBJ2-5, with 8 bases lining up with TRBD1. Germline V lookup: CDR1 SGHRS, CDR2 YFSETQ. CDR3 length: 16 residues. With 3 bases clipped from V and 5 bases from J, the junction kept 12 bases outside the gene matches. Filled out from reference TRBV5-1 and TRBJ2-5, the complete variable domain reads KAGVTQTPRYLIKTRGQQVTLSCSPISGHRSVSWYQQTPGQGLQFLFEYFSETQRNKGNFPGRFSGRQFSNSRSEMNVSTLELGDSALYLCASSSFAGQGGETQYFGPGTRLLVL.

The chain combines TRBV10-2 with TRBJ2-3; 9 nucleotides line up with TRBD2. Germline values: CDR1 WSHSY, CDR2 SAAADI. After removal of 6 bases from V and 4 bases from J, the junction contained 17 bases not matched to a gene. This CDR3 spans 18 amino acids. The CDR3 protein is CASRQRRILGLASDTQYF. The CDR3 nucleotides are TGCGCCAGCAGGCAACGGCGGATTCTGGGACTAGCATCAGATACGCAGTATTTT.

This clonotype showed up just a few times. V is TRBV7-9 and J is TRBJ2-1; D might be TRBD2 (6 bases). Germline V CDR1 and CDR2: SEHNR, FQNEAQ (reference sequence). The CDR3 is made up of 14 amino acids. The V and J ends lost 8 bases and 4 bases respectively, with 15 bases between them. This CDR3 reads CASYRDAGYNEQFF. CDR3 in DNA: TGTGCCAGCTACCGGGACGCGGGGTACAATGAGCAGTTCTTC.

The sample holds a few counts of this clonotype. The gene calls are TRBV12-3 or TRBV12-4 and TRBJ2-4, with D perhaps TRBD2 (5 bases). V was clipped by 3 bases and J by 8 bases, with 8 bases between them. The CDR3 extends over 12 amino acids. The chain's CDR3 is CASSFEGDIQYF. DNA for the CDR3: TGTGCCAGCAGTTTTGAGGGAGACATTCAGTACTTC.

A word on this clonotype: An end of the junction does not agree with germline; a read error may underlie this. V usage is TRBV6-1 and J usage is TRBJ1-5, with D tentatively TRBD1 (5 bases). Germline CDR1 reads MNHNS; CDR2 reads SASEGT. The CDR3 contains 15 residues. CDR3 loop: CGSRSGRWANQPQHF. CDR3 nucleotides: TGTGGCAGCAGGTCAGGGAGATGGGCCAATCAGCCCCAGCATTTT.

The genes are TRBV5-1 and TRBJ2-6; D unclear. The V gene's germline CDR1 is SGHRS and CDR2 YFSETQ. V gave up 0 bases and J gave up 6 bases, with 4 bases separating them. There are 13 residues in the CDR3. This CDR3 reads CASSLAEANVLTF. The CDR3, as DNA: TGCGCCAGCAGCTTGGCAGAGGCCAACGTCCTGACTTTC.

Regarding this clonotype: No conserved phenylalanine or tryptophan is present at the end of the CDR3, so a read error is the likely explanation. The chain recombines TRBV9 with TRBJ2-7, with D perhaps being TRBD1 or TRBD2 (5 bases each). The CDR3 totals 14 residues. CDR1 is SGDLS, CDR2 YYNGEE, per germline. V lost 2 bases to trimming and J lost 7 bases, with 16 bases between them. The CDR3 loop reads CASSVRDPSPEQYS. The CDR3 nucleotides are TGTGCCAGCAGCGTCCGGGACCCTTCACCAGAGCAGTACTCC.

The sample holds a few counts of this clonotype. The CDR3 bases are TGTGCCAGCAGCTTGGGGACTAGCGGGAGGGCCTGGGAGACCCAGTACTTC. Its protein product is CASSLGTSGRAWETQYF. The V gene is TRBV11-2, the J gene TRBJ2-5; 16 bases are shared with TRBD2. Trimming cost V 3 bases and J 5 bases; bases outside gene matches: 6. The CDR3 extends over 17 amino acids. Per germline, CDR1 SGHAT and CDR2 FQNNGV.

On this clonotype: Its ends do not fully match the called genes, so a read error is possible. The chain carries TRBV6-5 and TRBJ2-1; D is unclear. The germline V gene encodes CDR1 MNHEY and CDR2 SVGAGI. The CDR3 is 15 amino acids. CDR3 sequence: CASSDSGRNYNEQFF. The CDR3 region has the DNA TGTGCCAGCAGTGACTCTGGGCGGAATTACAATGAGCAGTTCTTC.

This chain links TRBV27 with TRBJ2-7; 11 bases line up with TRBD2. V was pared by 6 bases and J by 0 bases, with 4 bases of the junction left unmatched. The CDR3 consists of 15 residues. Germline V gives CDR1 MNHEY, CDR2 SMNVEV (reference sequence). As DNA, the CDR3 is TGTGCCAGCAGACTAGCGGGAGAGAGCTCCTACGAGCAGTACTTC. It specifies CASRLAGESSYEQYF.

Only a few counts were recorded for this clonotype. This chain links TRBV24-1 with TRBJ2-3; 7 bases are shared with TRBD2. Germline V gives CDR1 KGHDR, CDR2 SFDVKD. V shed 4 bases and J 4 bases; nucleotides not matched to a gene: 4. This CDR3 has 14 amino acids. The CDR3 here is CATSEGGRPDTQYF. The CDR3 DNA reads as TGTGCCACCAGTGAGGGGGGGAGGCCAGATACGCAGTATTTT.

V and J are TRBV6-1 and TRBJ2-1, with D possibly being TRBD2 (6 bases). The CDR3 extends over 16 amino acids. Trimming pared 6 bases from V and 5 bases from J, leaving 20 bases between. Germline CDR1 reads MNHNS; CDR2 reads SASEGT. The CDR3 region has the DNA TGTGCCAGCAGGCCCGTGGGACTGGTAAGAAACAATGAGCAGTTCTTC. It translates to CASRPVGLVRNNEQFF.

This clonotype was observed at least ten times. V and J are TRBV20-1 and TRBJ2-7, with a weak D call TRBD2 (6 bases). Trimming shortened V by 6 bases and J by 4 bases, and 10 bases separated the two germline ends. From germline, CDR1 is DFQATT and CDR2 SNEGSKA (reference sequence). The CDR3 extends over 11 amino acids. The CDR3 loop is CSAVGGYEQYF. The CDR3 DNA follows: TGCAGTGCGGTGGGGGGATACGAGCAGTACTTC.

This sequence joins TRBV20-1 and TRBJ1-1, with D hard to call. Germline loops: CDR1 DFQATT, CDR2 SNEGSKA (reference sequence). V lost 3 bases to trimming and J lost 1 base, with 18 bases between them. The CDR3 runs to 16 residues. The CDR3 DNA is TGCAGTGCTAGGGCCCCCCGCGAGGACGGGAACACTGAAGCTTTCTTT. As protein: CSARAPREDGNTEAFF.

The chain joins TRBV5-5 to TRBJ1-3, with D tentatively TRBD1 (5 bases). V lost 4 bases to trimming and J lost 6 bases, with 14 bases between them. CDR3 length: 14 residues. The germline CDR1 and CDR2 sequences are SGHKS and YYEKEE (reference sequence). As DNA, the CDR3 is TGTGCCAGCAGCCTGGGACGGGACTTAAACACCATATATTTT. Protein: CASSLGRDLNTIYF.

The chain employs TRBV5-1 and TRBJ2-1; a weak D match, TRBD1 (6 bases). CDR3 length: 15 residues. CDR1 and CDR2 from the germline V gene are SGHRS and YFSETQ. The ends were cut back, 4 bases at V and 6 bases at J, with 17 bases in the middle. Here the CDR3 reads CASSLEGVLVNEQFF. The CDR3 DNA is TGCGCCAGCAGCCTCGAGGGGGTTTTAGTCAATGAGCAGTTCTTC. Supplemented by reference TRBV5-1 and TRBJ2-1, the full variable domain reads KAGVTQTPRYLIKTRGQQVTLSCSPISGHRSVSWYQQTPGQGLQFLFEYFSETQRNKGNFPGRFSGRQFSNSRSEMNVSTLELGDSALYLCASSLEGVLVNEQFFGPGTRLTVL.

This clonotype has only a few counts. CDR3 in DNA: TGTGCCAGCAGCTCAAGACGGGGGATCTCCTACAATGAGCAGTTCTTC. The encoded protein is CASSSRRGISYNEQFF. The chain couples TRBV7-2 to TRBJ2-1, with a tentative D call TRBD2 (6 bases). The germline V and J ends were trimmed by 4 bases and 0 bases, with 13 bases remaining between them. The CDR3 covers 16 residues. Germline V gene sequence: CDR1 SGHTA, CDR2 FQGNSA.

This clonotype was detected only a few times. The chain joins TRBV12-3 or TRBV12-4 to TRBJ2-7; the match to TRBD1 covers 12 bases. Trimming took 8 bases from V and 10 from J; bases not matched to a gene: 9. The CDR3 is 13 amino acids. DNA of the CDR3: TGTGCCAGCGAACGGGACAGGGGGCTGGGACAGTACTTC. It encodes CASERDRGLGQYF.

Worth noting for this clonotype: A single base separates this from a much larger clone, so it may be a read error. The chain couples TRBV5-1 to TRBJ2-3; TRBD2 might be the D (5 bases). V shed 2 bases and J shed 1 base, with 8 bases lying between them. Germline V gene lookup returns CDR1 SGHRS and CDR2 YFSETQ. The CDR3 is 14 amino acids. CDR3 residues: CASSLADGTDTQYF. DNA for the CDR3: TGCGCCAGCAGCTTAGCGGATGGCACAGATACGCAGTATTTT.

This clonotype was seen only a few times. The rearrangement joins TRBV29-1 to TRBJ2-3; D may be TRBD1 (6 bases). Between the trimmed V and J ends, which lost 4 bases and 2 bases, there was a span of 13 bases. Germline V gives CDR1 SQVTM, CDR2 ANQGSEA. This CDR3 is built from 14 residues. The CDR3 bases are TGCAGCGTTGCGGCTGGGGGCCCCACAGATACGCAGTATTTT. This gives the protein CSVAAGGPTDTQYF.

The chain links TRBV14 to TRBJ1-5; no firm D call. Germline CDR1 and CDR2: SGHDN and FVKESK. With 5 bases removed from V and 0 bases from J, the gap between germline ends came to 11 bases. The CDR3 covers 15 residues. The CDR3 sequence: CASSAQEASNQPQHF. CDR3 nucleotides: TGTGCCAGCAGCGCCCAGGAGGCTAGCAATCAGCCCCAGCATTTT.

This chain uses TRBV5-1 with TRBJ2-3, with D possibly TRBD2 on 6 matching bases. Trimming cost V 2 bases and J 4 bases, with 14 bases left between them. The germline gives CDR1 SGHRS, CDR2 YFSETQ. The CDR3 is made up of 15 amino acids. The CDR3 here is CASSFGSGTPDTQYF. CDR3 DNA sequence: TGCGCCAGCAGCTTCGGTAGCGGCACTCCAGATACGCAGTATTTT. Complete variable domain (other parts from reference TRBV5-1 and TRBJ2-3): KAGVTQTPRYLIKTRGQQVTLSCSPISGHRSVSWYQQTPGQGLQFLFEYFSETQRNKGNFPGRFSGRQFSNSRSEMNVSTLELGDSALYLCASSFGSGTPDTQYFGPGTRLTVL.

V usage is TRBV10-2 and J usage is TRBJ1-5; D might be TRBD1 (6 bases). The V end was cut by 9 bases, the J end by 9 bases, with 18 bases between. The CDR3 is made up of 13 amino acids. Germline loops: CDR1 WSHSY, CDR2 SAAADI. DNA for the CDR3: TGCGCCAGTGGAGGGGGGGACCTAGGGCCCCAGCATTTT. Protein: CASGGGDLGPQHF.

The chain uses TRBV5-1 and TRBJ2-1; TRBD2 matches 11 bases. CDR1 and CDR2 from the germline V gene are SGHRS and YFSETQ. The ends lost 0 bases at V and 3 bases at J; junction bases unmatched: 14. The CDR3 is 20 residues long. The CDR3 here is CASSLAGTSGTWGFYNEQFF. DNA of the CDR3: TGCGCCAGCAGCTTGGCCGGGACTAGCGGCACCTGGGGCTTCTACAATGAGCAGTTCTTC.

The chain links TRBV7-2 to TRBJ1-3; D not certain. The CDR3 sequence is 15 residues long. Germline V gene data show CDR1 as SGHTA and CDR2 as FQGNSA. Between the trimmed V and J ends, which lost 8 bases and 0 bases, there was a span of 14 bases. The CDR3 DNA reads TGTGCCAGCCTTGGAGGCCGCCGCTCTGGAAACACCATATATTTT. It is translated as CASLGGRRSGNTIYF.